This T cell receptor beta chain was observed in a study of shared clonotypes between healthy human individuals. On the study more broadly: The donor pool was made up of two women and three men aged 18 to 49.

Germline V gene lookup returns CDR1 KGHSH and CDR2 LQKENI. Trimming took off 6 bases at V and 2 bases at J, with 10 bases between the two ends. The CDR3 runs to 13 residues. This clone has a single count. Its matching antigen is unknown. This specimen includes other DNA sequences encoding the same CDR3. Some clones are missing from TCRdb's copy, which holds only in-frame ones; the method was immunoSEQ multiplex PCR. The sample yields approximately 2,300,000 clones, about nine tenths seen once. Study results and caveats: It was expected that sequencing depth would affect clonotype sharing among donors.

The sequence was collected from a man in his late teens or twenties in good health. Some clones in this sample may be carry-over from other donors' samples. The sample taken for sequencing was naive CD4+ T cells from PBMCs. The sample's subset: CD45RA+ positively selected. The chain recombines TRBV18 with TRBJ2-5, with a tentative D call TRBD1 (5 bases). The CDR3 here is CASSPGIQETQYF. In DNA form, the CDR3 reads TGTGCCAGCTCGCCAGGGATACAAGAGACCCAGTACTTC.